One sample yielded the 26 T cell receptor beta chains listed below, sequenced in a study of beta chain features in type 1 diabetes (dated by TCRdb to between 2018 and 2020). The library came from the immunoSEQ multiplex PCR assay. The High Capacity cDNA Reverse Transcription Kit was used to reverse transcribe all of the isolated RNA, meaning that expressed TCRB transcripts were what got sequenced. TCRdb obtained this table from immuneACCESS and retained in-frame rearrangements with V and J assigned. These tables miss some clones; where compared with another copy, unresolved V genes account for less than half of the shortfall, and the remainder is unexplained. The sample includes 330,000 or so clones, with around 13% observed a single time. Of the sample, roughly 7% falls within the top ten clones. Sequenced input: central memory CD4+ T cells from blood. The receptors come from a man younger than 40 in good health.

This clone was recorded at least ten times. The same CDR3 is also encoded by other DNA sequences in this sample. The chain links TRBV19 to TRBJ2-1; D gene ambiguous. The CDR3 runs 12 residues. From germline, CDR1 is LNHDA and CDR2 SQIVND (reference sequence). V dropped 5 bases and J dropped 7 bases, with 9 bases sitting between them. The CDR3 region has the DNA TGTGCCAGTAGTCCGGGCCAGAATGAGCAGTTCTTC. Its translation is CASSPGQNEQFF.

CDR3 amino acids: CASSLSGGRQLHFIGYTF. In nucleotides, the CDR3 is TGTGCCAGCAGTTTATCCGGCGGTAGGCAGCTACATTTTATTGGCTACACCTTC. The V call is TRBV27, the J call TRBJ1-2; D gene ambiguous. The CDR3 totals 18 residues. The V end lost 0 bases, the J end lost 7 bases, and 24 bases lay between the germline ends. The germline V gene encodes CDR1 MNHEY and CDR2 SMNVEV (reference sequence).

This clone was observed a few times. V usage is TRBV5-4 and J usage is TRBJ2-5, with 9 positions matching TRBD2. CDR1 and CDR2 (germline): SGHNT, YYREEE (reference sequence). The CDR3 runs 15 residues. With 1 base clipped from V and 5 bases from J, the junction kept 6 bases outside the gene matches. This CDR3 is CASSLWRGGGETQYF. The CDR3 DNA sequence: TGTGCCAGCAGCTTGTGGCGGGGGGGCGGTGAGACCCAGTACTTC. The full variable domain, in which reference TRBV5-4 and TRBJ2-5 provide the parts outside the CDR3, is ETGVTQSPTHLIKTRGQQVTLRCSSQSGHNTVSWYQQALGQGPQFIFQYYREEENGRGNFPPRFSGLQFPNYSSELNVNALELDDSALYLCASSLWRGGGETQYFGPGTRLLVL.

The table lists this clone with many counts. V gene TRBV5-5 combines with J gene TRBJ2-1; no firm D call. Per the germline V gene, CDR1 is SGHKS and CDR2 is YYEKEE (reference sequence). The V end was cut by 4 bases, the J end by 5 bases, with 13 bases between. The CDR3 spans 14 residues. CDR3 nucleotide sequence: TGTGCCAGCAGCCCTGACTGGATCAACAATGAGCAGTTCTTC. Translated: CASSPDWINNEQFF.

In its sample, this clone was seen a few times. This sequence joins TRBV19 and TRBJ2-1; D possibly corresponds to TRBD2 (5 bases). V lost 5 bases and J lost 6, with 23 bases in between. The CDR3 extends over 17 amino acids. Germline-derived CDR1 and CDR2 are LNHDA and SQIVND (reference sequence). This chain's CDR3 is CASSFGVARSISNEQFF. Written as DNA, the CDR3 is TGTGCCAGTAGTTTCGGGGTAGCGCGATCGATTTCCAATGAGCAGTTCTTC.

This clone occurred a few times. This rearrangement joins TRBV29-1 to TRBJ2-1; D is unresolved. The CDR3 is 11 residues long. Germline values: CDR1 SQVTM, CDR2 ANQGSEA. Trimming took off 2 bases at V and 6 bases at J, with 5 bases between the two ends. The CDR3 coding sequence is TGCAGCGTTGAAAGCTTCAATGAGCAGTTCTTC. Translation gives CSVESFNEQFF.

In this sample, this clone turned up a few times. The chain has TRBV30 and TRBJ2-3, with D unresolved. The CDR3 is made up of 11 amino acids. Per germline, CDR1 GTSNPN and CDR2 SVGIG (reference sequence). Trimming stripped 8 bases from V and 5 bases from J, with 11 bases between. This CDR3 reads CALSGGDTQYF. The CDR3 DNA reads TGTGCCCTCTCGGGCGGAGATACGCAGTATTTT.

The chain recombines TRBV7-2 with TRBJ2-7; D unresolved. V was pared by 5 bases and J by 3 bases, with 14 bases between. Germline V gives CDR1 SGHTA, CDR2 FQGNSA. The CDR3 has 14 residues. The CDR3 sequence is CASSRREGNYEQYF. The CDR3 DNA reads as TGTGCCAGCAGCCGAAGAGAAGGGAACTACGAGCAGTACTTC.

The V gene is TRBV11-3, the J gene TRBJ2-3; 7 nucleotides agree with TRBD2. CDR1 is SGHNT, CDR2 YENEEA, per germline. The V and J ends lost 3 bases and 2 bases, in that order; junction bases with no gene match: 2. CDR3 length: 14 residues. CDR3 in DNA: TGTGCCAGCAGCTTTGGGGGGGTCACAGATACGCAGTATTTT. Translating gives CASSFGGVTDTQYF.

The V call is TRBV2, the J call TRBJ2-3; D not certain. V dropped 6 bases and J dropped 4 bases, with 8 bases sitting between them. The germline V gene encodes CDR1 SNHLY and CDR2 FYNNEI. The CDR3 has 12 residues. CDR3 sequence (DNA): TGTGCCAGCAGCCTCGGGCCAGATACGCAGTATTTT. The encoded protein is CASSLGPDTQYF.

This chain's CDR3 is CASSQSDGRFYGYTF. CDR3 nucleotides: TGTGCCAGCAGTCAATCGGATGGGCGCTTCTATGGCTACACCTTC. The chain joins TRBV6-5 to TRBJ1-2; no reliable D call. The CDR3 has 15 residues. The germline V and J ends were trimmed by 5 bases and 4 bases, with 17 bases remaining between them. Per germline, CDR1 MNHEY and CDR2 SVGAGI.

Notes on this clone: A much larger clone differs from this one at a single base, so this may be a read error. The V call is TRBV6-1, the J call TRBJ1-2; D is uncertain. Germline V lookup: CDR1 MNHNS, CDR2 SASEGT. Deletions cut 3 bases from V and 2 bases from J, with 1 base between. The CDR3 length is 11 residues. CDR3 residues: CASSENYGYTF. CDR3 sequence (DNA): TGTGCCAGCAGTGAGAACTATGGCTACACCTTC.

This chain links TRBV14 with TRBJ1-5, with 7 bases matching TRBD1. CDR1 SGHDN and CDR2 FVKESK come from the germline V gene. The ends lost 0 bases at V and 6 bases at J; junction bases unmatched: 14. The CDR3 consists of 18 residues. The CDR3 nucleotides are TGTGCCAGCAGCCAAGATGAGACAGGGTCGAGCGTGGGTCAGCCCCAGCATTTT. Protein sequence: CASSQDETGSSVGQPQHF.

This rearrangement joins TRBV2 to TRBJ1-2; D is uncertain. CDR1 and CDR2 (germline): SNHLY, FYNNEI. This CDR3 is built from 13 residues. Trimming shortened V by 5 bases and J by 8 bases, and 15 bases separated the two germline ends. The CDR3 here is CASSLALMSGYTF. CDR3 coding DNA: TGTGCCAGCAGTTTAGCGTTAATGTCCGGCTACACCTTC.

This clone was counted between two and nine times. V is TRBV5-1 and J is TRBJ2-5; the D gene is possibly TRBD2 (5 bases). The CDR3 has 15 residues. Germline V lookup: CDR1 SGHRS, CDR2 YFSETQ. The ends were cut back, 4 bases at V and 5 bases at J, with 18 bases in the middle. CDR3 nucleotide sequence: TGCGCCAGCAGCCTGACTGGTAGGACTGAGGAGACCCAGTACTTC. Encoded protein: CASSLTGRTEETQYF.

This chain links TRBV2 with TRBJ2-5; D perhaps matches TRBD2 (5 bases). There are 11 residues in the CDR3. The germline V gene encodes CDR1 SNHLY and CDR2 FYNNEI. Trimming cost V 7 bases and J 3 bases, with 6 bases left between them. CDR3 DNA: TGTGCCAGCAAGAGGGAAGAGACCCAGTACTTC. Its translation: CASKREETQYF.

V and J are TRBV7-3 and TRBJ2-1; D tentatively reads TRBD1 or TRBD2 (5 bases each). Germline V gives CDR1 SGHTA, CDR2 FQGTGA. The length of the CDR3 is 16 residues. Between the trimmed V and J ends, which lost 5 bases and 0 bases, there was a span of 14 bases. The CDR3 DNA is TGTGCCAGCAGCCCACGGGGACCCGGCTCCTACAATGAGCAGTTCTTC. It yields the protein CASSPRGPGSYNEQFF.

The chain employs TRBV5-1 and TRBJ1-2; D remains unclear. The germline V and J ends were trimmed by 3 bases and 1 base, with 10 bases remaining between them. Looked up from germline, CDR1 is SGHRS and CDR2 is YFSETQ. The CDR3 totals 14 residues. This chain's CDR3 is CASSWSGDNYGYTF. CDR3 DNA sequence: TGCGCCAGCAGCTGGTCCGGGGATAACTATGGCTACACCTTC.

This clone appeared many times. This chain connects TRBV5-1 to TRBJ2-2; a weak D match, TRBD1 (5 bases). Germline CDR1 is SGHRS and CDR2 is YFSETQ. V dropped 1 base and J dropped 6 bases, with 13 bases sitting between them. This CDR3 is built from 15 residues. In DNA, the CDR3 is TGCGCCAGCAGCTTGCTCCAGGGTCGGGCCGGGGAGCTGTTTTTT. Protein: CASSLLQGRAGELFF. Combining the CDR3 with reference TRBV5-1 and TRBJ2-2 gives the whole variable domain KAGVTQTPRYLIKTRGQQVTLSCSPISGHRSVSWYQQTPGQGLQFLFEYFSETQRNKGNFPGRFSGRQFSNSRSEMNVSTLELGDSALYLCASSLLQGRAGELFFGEGSRLTVL.

The chain links TRBV9 to TRBJ2-1; 13 bases are a match to TRBD2. Germline CDR1 reads SGDLS; CDR2 reads YYNGEE. J gave up 5 bases and V 6 bases, and 17 bases lay outside the gene matches. The CDR3 is 19 amino acids. This chain's CDR3 is CASTEFGLAGVEPHNEQFF. The CDR3 DNA follows: TGTGCCAGCACCGAATTCGGACTAGCGGGGGTCGAACCCCACAATGAGCAGTTCTTC.

A word on this clone: Other DNA sequences in this specimen translate into the identical CDR3. The chain links TRBV14 to TRBJ2-5; unclear D gene. Trimming took off 0 bases at V and 5 bases at J, with 7 bases between the two ends. The CDR3 spans 13 residues. From germline, CDR1 is SGHDN and CDR2 FVKESK. CDR3 sequence (DNA): TGTGCCAGCAGCCAAGATATTAGGGAGACCCAGTACTTC. As protein: CASSQDIRETQYF.

V gene TRBV5-1 combines with J gene TRBJ2-5; D possibly matches TRBD1 or TRBD2 (6 bases each). Germline CDR1 and CDR2: SGHRS and YFSETQ. V gave up 4 bases and J gave up 5 bases, with 15 bases separating them. The CDR3 spans 14 residues. CDR3 loop: CASSTGASRETQYF. Written as DNA, the CDR3 is TGCGCCAGCAGCACGGGGGCGTCACGGGAGACCCAGTACTTC.

This chain links TRBV6-1 with TRBJ1-5; D is unresolved. The CDR3 is 13 residues long. Germline CDR1 reads MNHNS; CDR2 reads SASEGT. Trimming stripped 0 bases from V and 6 bases from J, with 6 bases between. CDR3 sequence: CASSEADPQPQHF. Here the CDR3 DNA reads TGTGCCAGCAGTGAAGCGGACCCTCAGCCCCAGCATTTT.

This clone was found a few times. The chain carries TRBV2 and TRBJ2-3, with D perhaps matching TRBD1 (5 bases). The CDR3 runs to 14 residues. From germline, CDR1 is SNHLY and CDR2 FYNNEI. The CDR3 here is CASVQVLNTDTQYF. CDR3 bases: TGTGCGTCTGTACAGGTTCTAAACACAGATACGCAGTATTTT. Variable domain in full (rest from reference TRBV2 and TRBJ2-3): EPEVTQTPSHQVTQMGQEVILRCVPISNHLYFYWYRQILGQKVEFLVSFYNNEISEKSEIFDDQFSVERPDGSNFTLKIRSTKLEDSAMYFCASVQVLNTDTQYFGPGTRLTVL.

The gene calls are TRBV7-2 and TRBJ2-5; a weak D match, TRBD1 (5 bases). The CDR3 loop spans 14 amino acids. Trimming pared 2 bases from V and 2 bases from J, leaving 9 bases between. Germline assignment: CDR1 SGHTA and CDR2 FQGNSA. In nucleotides, the CDR3 is TGTGCCAGCAGCTTAAACAGGATACAAGAGACCCAGTACTTC. Translating it yields CASSLNRIQETQYF.

As DNA, the CDR3 is TGTGCCAGCAGCTCCTCGTCAGGGTATGGCTACACCTTC. Protein product: CASSSSSGYGYTF. The chain is built from TRBV7-2 and TRBJ1-2; a possible D gene is TRBD1 (5 bases). V gave up 4 bases and J gave up 5 bases, with 11 bases separating them. The germline CDR1 and CDR2 sequences are SGHTA and FQGNSA. This CDR3 is built from 13 residues.